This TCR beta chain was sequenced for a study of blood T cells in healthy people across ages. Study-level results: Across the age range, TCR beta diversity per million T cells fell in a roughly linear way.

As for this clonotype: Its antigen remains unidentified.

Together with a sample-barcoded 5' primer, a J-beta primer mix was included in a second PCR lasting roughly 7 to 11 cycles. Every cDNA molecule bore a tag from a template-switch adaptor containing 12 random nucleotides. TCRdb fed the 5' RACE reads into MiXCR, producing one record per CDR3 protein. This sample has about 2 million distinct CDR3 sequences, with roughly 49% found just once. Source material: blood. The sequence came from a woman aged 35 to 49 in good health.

The CDR3: CASSDSIGGPYNEQFF. CDR3 coding DNA: TGTGCCAGCAGTGACTCGATCGGGGGACCATACAATGAGCAGTTCTTC. This chain connects TRBV6-4 to TRBJ2-1, with D possibly matching TRBD2 (6 bases). This CDR3 is 16 amino acids long. Trimming removed 0 bases at V and 4 bases at J, with 13 bases between. The germline V gene encodes CDR1 MRHNA and CDR2 SNTAGT.